The 26 T cell receptor beta chains below were found in one sample sequenced in a study of metastatic and nonmetastatic thyroid tumors. TCRdb reassembled clones from the PCR reads with MiXCR. The table shows 30,000 to 40,000 clones, with roughly 26% occurring only once. Among the patients, none had received any treatment before thyroid surgery. Sample: blood. These receptors were collected from a female donor with papillary thyroid cancer or a benign thyroid nodule (not recorded which). Some clones in this sample may be carry-over from other donors' samples.

This clone has a handful of counts. Here the CDR3 reads CASGQTGEVSYEQYF. As DNA, the CDR3 is TGTGCCAGCGGCCAGACAGGGGAGGTTTCCTACGAGCAGTACTTC. The V gene is TRBV11-2, the J gene TRBJ2-7; 8 bases are a match to TRBD1. This CDR3 region has 15 residues. V gave up 8 bases and J gave up 1 base; unmatched junction bases: 10. The germline CDR1 and CDR2 sequences are SGHAT and FQNNGV.

The CDR3 DNA is TGCGCCAGCAGCTTGGCCGGGACAGGGGGAATCAATGAGCAGTTCTTC. This codes for CASSLAGTGGINEQFF. The chain joins TRBV5-1 to TRBJ2-1; 11 bases align to TRBD1. Germline V CDR1 and CDR2: SGHRS, YFSETQ. The CDR3 is 16 amino acids. The trim removed 0 bases at V and 6 bases at J, leaving 5 bases unmatched.

This chain joins TRBV7-2 and TRBJ1-2; possible D gene TRBD1, 5 bases. The CDR3 totals 13 residues. With 5 bases removed from V and 8 bases from J, the gap between germline ends came to 15 bases. Germline V gives CDR1 SGHTA, CDR2 FQGNSA. The DNA of the CDR3 is TGTGCCAGCAGCCGCGGGGGGGGTGTAGGCTACACCTTC. Translation: CASSRGGGVGYTF.

Ten or more counts support this clone. The V call is TRBV4-1, the J call TRBJ2-2; TRBD2 matches 9 bases. V lost 4 bases to trimming and J lost 5 bases; unmatched junction nucleotides: 11. CDR1 is MGHRA, CDR2 YSYEKL, per germline. This CDR3 region has 17 residues. The CDR3 coding sequence is TGCGCCAGCAGCCCCGGTGGAGCGGGAGGTGGGACCGGGGAGCTGTTTTTT. This translates into CASSPGGAGGGTGELFF.

V usage is TRBV27 and J usage is TRBJ2-7, with 7 bases matching TRBD1. From germline, CDR1 is MNHEY and CDR2 SMNVEV (reference sequence). V lost 3 bases, J lost 5 bases, and 4 bases stayed unmatched. The length of the CDR3 is 13 residues. The CDR3 nucleotides read TGTGCCAGCAGTTTCCAGGGGGATCACGAGCAGTACTTC. This encodes CASSFQGDHEQYF.

The chain couples TRBV18 to TRBJ1-5, with unresolved D. This CDR3 is 17 amino acids long. Trimming took off 3 bases at V and 1 base at J, with 16 bases between the two ends. Germline V lookup: CDR1 KGHSH, CDR2 LQKENI. CDR3 DNA: TGTGCCAGCTCACCCGTAGTGGGCGCCCAGAGCAATCAGCCCCAGCATTTT. Encoded protein: CASSPVVGAQSNQPQHF.

This clone was counted many times. The J gene is TRBJ2-1, the V gene TRBV5-1; D is unclear. Per the germline V gene, CDR1 is SGHRS and CDR2 is YFSETQ. The CDR3 is 13 residues long. Trimming took off 0 bases at V and 7 bases at J, with 8 bases between the two ends. The CDR3 here is CASSLAGSNEQFF. In DNA form, the CDR3 reads TGCGCCAGCAGCTTGGCCGGTAGTAATGAGCAGTTCTTC. Full variable domain (missing parts from reference TRBV5-1 and TRBJ2-1): KAGVTQTPRYLIKTRGQQVTLSCSPISGHRSVSWYQQTPGQGLQFLFEYFSETQRNKGNFPGRFSGRQFSNSRSEMNVSTLELGDSALYLCASSLAGSNEQFFGPGTRLTVL.

About this clone: The conserved closing phenylalanine or tryptophan is absent in this CDR3, likely reflecting a read error. The chain employs TRBV2 and TRBJ2-7, with 10 bases matching TRBD2. The CDR3 length is 15 residues. Germline CDR1 SNHLY, CDR2 FYNNEI. V was clipped by 3 bases and J by 0 bases; unmatched bases: 2. The CDR3: CASSDSSGSSYEQYS. The CDR3 coding sequence is TGTGCCAGCAGTGACTCTAGCGGGAGCTCCTACGAGCAGTACTCC.

The sample holds many counts of this clone. V gene TRBV5-1 combines with J gene TRBJ1-2; perhaps TRBD1 as D (6 bases). Germline CDR1 SGHRS, CDR2 YFSETQ. V lost 0 bases and J lost 13, with 16 bases in between. The CDR3 extends over 13 amino acids. The CDR3 DNA reads TGCGCCAGCAGCTTGGATGCAGGGGAGAGGACCACCTTC. Its translation is CASSLDAGERTTF.

The V call is TRBV6-1, the J call TRBJ1-1; D remains unclear. V was cut by 5 bases and J by 1 base, with 20 bases left in between. CDR1 is MNHNS and CDR2 is SASEGT in the germline V gene. The CDR3 runs 17 residues. CDR3 bases: TGTGCCAGCAGTCCTAACCGTGCCCTACTGTGGAACACTGAAGCTTTCTTT. Translated: CASSPNRALLWNTEAFF.

This clone was detected only a few times. The junction differs from germline at one of its ends, possibly a read error. CDR3 in DNA: TGTGCCAGCAGCTCGAAAACAGGGTTTTTGGATGGCTACACATTC. Residues: CASSSKTGFLDGYTF. This chain links TRBV28 with TRBJ1-2, with a possible D match to TRBD1 (6 bases). The CDR3 contains 15 residues. CDR1 is MDHEN and CDR2 is SYDVKM in the germline V gene.

The chain uses TRBV7-2 and TRBJ2-7; TRBD1 matches 7 bases. Germline assignment: CDR1 SGHTA and CDR2 FQGNSA. CDR3 length: 15 residues. V gave up 3 bases and J gave up 0 bases; unmatched junction bases: 5. The CDR3: CASSFRDSLSYEQYF. CDR3 in DNA: TGTGCCAGCAGCTTCCGGGACAGCCTCTCCTACGAGCAGTACTTC.

The chain couples TRBV5-1 to TRBJ1-6; D is possibly TRBD1 (5 bases). The V and J ends lost 2 bases and 7 bases respectively, with 10 bases between them. CDR1 is SGHRS and CDR2 is YFSETQ in the germline V gene. This CDR3 has 14 amino acids. The CDR3 region is CASSFGTGNSPLHF. CDR3 nucleotide sequence: TGCGCCAGCAGCTTCGGGACTGGAAATTCACCCCTCCACTTT.

This clone was seen more than once but under ten times. J is TRBJ1-5 and V is TRBV19; D not resolved. Trimming took off 3 bases at V and 0 bases at J, with 6 bases between the two ends. The CDR3 has 14 amino acids. Germline CDR1 LNHDA, CDR2 SQIVND (reference sequence). The CDR3 protein is CASSMKSSNQPQHF. DNA for the CDR3: TGTGCCAGTAGTATGAAGTCTAGCAATCAGCCCCAGCATTTT.

V usage is TRBV10-3 and J usage is TRBJ2-3; the match to TRBD2 covers 7 bases. CDR3 length equals 15 residues. Germline loops: CDR1 ENHRY, CDR2 SYGVKD. V dropped 7 bases and J dropped 1; count of bases not matched to a gene: 8. The CDR3 spells CAINALSGCTDTQYF. The CDR3 DNA sequence: TGTGCCATCAACGCCCTTAGCGGGTGCACAGATACGCAGTATTTT.

The chain recombines TRBV30 with TRBJ2-1; 12 positions agree with TRBD2. The CDR3 consists of 15 residues. After removal of 8 bases from V and 7 bases from J, the junction contained 12 bases not matched to a gene. Germline V gene data show CDR1 as GTSNPN and CDR2 as SVGIG (reference sequence). The CDR3 is CAASLLAGGVNEQFF. DNA of the CDR3: TGTGCCGCATCCCTACTAGCGGGAGGAGTGAATGAGCAGTTCTTC.

This clone was seen many times. The V call is TRBV30, the J call TRBJ2-3, with 8 positions matching TRBD1. This CDR3 is 14 amino acids long. Germline V gene data show CDR1 as GTSNPN and CDR2 as SVGIG (reference sequence). With V trimmed by 3 bases and J by 8 bases, 10 bases remained unmatched. This chain's CDR3 is CAWSVTGGRGTQYF. In DNA form, the CDR3 reads TGTGCCTGGAGCGTTACAGGGGGACGAGGTACGCAGTATTTT.

This clone was found many times. The chain employs TRBV2 and TRBJ1-2; the D gene is possibly TRBD1 (5 bases). Germline CDR1 SNHLY, CDR2 FYNNEI. Trimming took 7 bases from V and 8 from J, leaving 20 bases between them. This CDR3 has 14 amino acids. The CDR3 sequence: CASTGGVQVSGYTF. The DNA for the CDR3 is TGTGCCAGCACCGGGGGTGTCCAGGTCTCAGGCTACACCTTC.

Ten or more counts support this clone. The chain links TRBV30 to TRBJ1-1; D gene uncertain. Trimming removed 2 bases at V and 5 bases at J, with 12 bases between. The CDR3 contains 13 residues. Germline values: CDR1 GTSNPN, CDR2 SVGIG (reference sequence). The CDR3, as DNA: TGTGCCTGGAGTCAGTCGGGAAGAACTGAAGCTTTCTTT. This gives the protein CAWSQSGRTEAFF.

The chain recombines TRBV12-3 or TRBV12-4 with TRBJ2-1; TRBD1 agrees at 8 bases. The CDR3 spans 15 residues. Germline trimming cut 10 bases from V and 5 bases from J; bases unmatched to any gene: 13. This chain's CDR3 is CATRPGAGGNNEQFF. In nucleotides, the CDR3 is TGTGCCACCCGCCCGGGGGCAGGGGGCAACAATGAGCAGTTCTTC.

This clone was found a few times. Sequence at one end of the junction differs from germline and may be a read error. This CDR3 is also generated by other DNA sequences in the sample. V usage is TRBV2 and J usage is TRBJ2-5; tentatively, D is TRBD1 or TRBD2 (6 bases each). Germline V lookup: CDR1 SNHLY, CDR2 FYNNEI. CDR3 length: 14 residues. The CDR3 region is CASRDPGGQETQYF. As DNA, the CDR3 is TGTGCAAGCAGGGACCCTGGGGGGCAGGAAACCCAGTACTTC.

This clone was observed at least ten times. V and J are TRBV2 and TRBJ1-6, with D hard to call. This CDR3 contains 15 residues. Germline loops: CDR1 SNHLY, CDR2 FYNNEI. The V gene lost 4 bases and the J gene lost 0 bases, with 7 bases spanning the gap. CDR3 coding DNA: TGTGCCAGCAGTGGTTTGGGCTCCTATAATTCACCCCTCCACTTT. This gives the protein CASSGLGSYNSPLHF.

This clone was detected many times. The CDR3 region has the DNA TGTGCCAGCAGCCAAGTTCAGGGGGAGGGCTATGGCTACACCTTC. Its protein is CASSQVQGEGYGYTF. V usage is TRBV3-1 and J usage is TRBJ1-2; TRBD1 aligns across 7 bases. CDR1 is LGHDT and CDR2 is YNNKEL in the germline V gene (reference sequence). The CDR3 spans 15 residues. V lost 1 base to trimming and J lost 4 bases; unmatched junction nucleotides: 6.

The V and J genes are TRBV20-1 and TRBJ2-7; D is possibly TRBD2 (7 bases). Germline loops: CDR1 DFQATT, CDR2 SNEGSKA (reference sequence). The CDR3 consists of 16 residues. Deletions cut 6 bases from V and 4 bases from J, with 25 bases between. The CDR3 region has the DNA TGCAGTGCGGAACCCTGGGGGGGCCATCAGATTTACGAGCAGTACTTC. It specifies CSAEPWGGHQIYEQYF.

This chain uses TRBV11-2 with TRBJ1-2, with a tentative D call TRBD1 (5 bases). Trimming took off 4 bases at V and 0 bases at J, with 21 bases between the two ends. Germline V gives CDR1 SGHAT, CDR2 FQNNGV. CDR3 size: 18 residues. The CDR3 protein is CASSYPPGPRQSNYGYTF. The DNA of the CDR3 is TGTGCCAGCAGCTACCCCCCTGGCCCCCGACAGTCTAACTATGGCTACACCTTC.

This clone was seen at least ten times. The chain recombines TRBV20-1 with TRBJ1-1; no clear D. CDR1 and CDR2 (germline): DFQATT, SNEGSKA (reference sequence). This CDR3 has 13 amino acids. With 6 bases removed from V and 0 bases from J, the gap between germline ends came to 11 bases. CDR3 DNA sequence: TGCAGTGCATTTAACCCCCTGAACACTGAAGCTTTCTTT. Its protein is CSAFNPLNTEAFF.